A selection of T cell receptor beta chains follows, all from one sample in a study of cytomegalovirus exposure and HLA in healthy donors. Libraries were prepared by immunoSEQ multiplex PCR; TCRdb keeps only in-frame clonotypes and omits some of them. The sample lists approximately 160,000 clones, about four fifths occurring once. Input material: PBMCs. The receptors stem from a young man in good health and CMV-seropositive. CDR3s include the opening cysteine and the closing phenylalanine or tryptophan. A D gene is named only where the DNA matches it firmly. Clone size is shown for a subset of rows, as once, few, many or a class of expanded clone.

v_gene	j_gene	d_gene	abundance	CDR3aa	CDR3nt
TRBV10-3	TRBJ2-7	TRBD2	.	CASPLADSYEQYF	TGTGCCAGCCCCCTAGCGGACTCCTACGAGCAGTACTTC
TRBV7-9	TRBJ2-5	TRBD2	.	CASSFTSSGRSETQYF	TGTGCCAGCAGCTTCACCTCTAGCGGGAGGTCAGAGACCCAGTACTTC
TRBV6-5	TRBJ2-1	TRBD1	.	CASSDRDHNEQFF	TGTGCCAGCAGTGACAGGGACCACAATGAGCAGTTCTTC
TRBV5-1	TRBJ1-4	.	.	CASSLYVGPNEKLFF	TGCGCCAGCAGCTTGTATGTGGGCCCTAATGAAAAACTGTTTTTT
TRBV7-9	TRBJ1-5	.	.	CASSFSGFNQPQHF	TGTGCCAGCAGCTTTAGCGGCTTCAATCAGCCCCAGCATTTT
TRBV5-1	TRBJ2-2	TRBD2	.	CASSTGLAGGNTGELFF	TGCGCCAGCAGCACGGGACTAGCGGGGGGGAACACCGGGGAGCTGTTTTTT
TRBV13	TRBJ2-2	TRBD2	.	CASRSRGDTGELFF	TGTGCCAGCAGATCTCGGGGGGACACCGGGGAGCTGTTTTTT
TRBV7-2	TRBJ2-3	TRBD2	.	CASTRREGADTQYF	TGTGCCAGCACGAGGCGGGAGGGCGCAGATACGCAGTATTTT
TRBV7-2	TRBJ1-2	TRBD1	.	CASSIPGTGYGYTF	TGTGCCAGCAGCATACCCGGGACAGGCTATGGCTACACCTTC
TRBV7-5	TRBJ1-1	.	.	CARSDLTRHSVDTEAFF	TGTGCCAGAAGTGACCTCACGAGACACTCTGTCGACACTGAAGCTTTCTTT
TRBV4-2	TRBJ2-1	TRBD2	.	CASSQGEGVGLAGGSQFF	TGTGCCAGCAGCCAAGGGGAAGGGGTGGGACTAGCGGGAGGTTCGCAGTTCTTC
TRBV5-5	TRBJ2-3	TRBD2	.	CASSLPAGGRSSTDTQYF	TGTGCCAGCAGCTTACCAGCGGGGGGCCGATCTAGCACAGATACGCAGTATTTT
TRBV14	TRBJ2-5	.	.	CASSQLGGETQYF	TGTGCCAGCAGCCAACTAGGGGGAGAGACCCAGTACTTC
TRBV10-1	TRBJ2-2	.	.	CASRRGVTGELFF	TGCGCCAGCAGAAGAGGAGTCACCGGGGAGCTGTTTTTT
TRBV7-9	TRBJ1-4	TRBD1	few	CASSPTGQGAANEKLFF	TGTGCCAGCAGCCCAACTGGACAGGGGGCTGCTAATGAAAAACTGTTTTTT
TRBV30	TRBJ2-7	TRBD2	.	CAWSNGLAGSGEQYF	TGTGCCTGGAGTAACGGACTAGCGGGGTCGGGCGAGCAGTACTTC
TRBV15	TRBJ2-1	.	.	CATSRQGSYNEQFF	TGTGCCACCAGCAGACAGGGCTCATACAATGAGCAGTTCTTC
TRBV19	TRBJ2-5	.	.	CASRSRGVGETQYF	TGTGCCAGTAGAAGCAGGGGTGTAGGGGAGACCCAGTACTTC
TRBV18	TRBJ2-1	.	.	CASSPSRLDNEQFF	TGTGCCAGCTCACCCTCTAGATTAGACAATGAGCAGTTCTTC
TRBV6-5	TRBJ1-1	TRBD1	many	CASWTGGATEAFF	TGTGCCAGCTGGACAGGGGGGGCCACTGAAGCTTTCTTT
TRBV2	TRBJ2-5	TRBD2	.	CASSLGDLGGEETQYF	TGTGCCAGCAGTTTGGGGGATCTGGGGGGGGAAGAGACCCAGTACTTC
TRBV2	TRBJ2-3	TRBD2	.	CASSWGGYTDTQYF	TGTGCCAGCAGTTGGGGGGGATACACAGATACGCAGTATTTT
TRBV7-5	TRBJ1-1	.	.	CARSLTGAAWTEAFF	TGTGCCAGAAGCCTAACAGGGGCGGCGTGGACTGAAGCTTTCTTT
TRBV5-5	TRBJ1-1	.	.	CASSSVPGETEAFF	TGTGCCAGCAGTTCCGTTCCAGGGGAAACTGAAGCTTTCTTT
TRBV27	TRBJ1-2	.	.	CASSNSPGRRNYGYTF	TGTGCCAGCAGTAACTCTCCTGGGCGTCGGAACTATGGCTACACCTTC
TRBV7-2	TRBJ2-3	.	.	CASSLAPRGSDTQYF	TGTGCCAGCAGCTTAGCCCCCCGGGGGTCGGATACGCAGTATTTT
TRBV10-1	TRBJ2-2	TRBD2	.	CASSLAGVTGELFF	TGCGCCAGCAGCTTAGCGGGAGTCACCGGGGAGCTGTTTTTT
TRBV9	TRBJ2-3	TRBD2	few	CASSVVASGGTDTQYF	TGTGCCAGCAGCGTAGTGGCTAGCGGGGGGACAGATACGCAGTATTTT
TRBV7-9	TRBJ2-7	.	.	CASSSGQDSYEQYF	TGTGCCAGCAGCTCAGGACAAGACTCCTACGAGCAGTACTTC
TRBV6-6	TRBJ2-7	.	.	CASSSARSLLGQYF	TGTGCCAGCAGTTCGGCCCGGAGCCTCCTTGGGCAGTACTTC
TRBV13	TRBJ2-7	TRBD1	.	CASSSPSDRGPYEQYF	TGTGCCAGCAGCTCCCCATCGGACAGGGGGCCCTACGAGCAGTACTTC
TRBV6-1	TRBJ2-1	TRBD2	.	CASRPRASGRNEQFF	TGTGCCAGCAGGCCTAGGGCTAGCGGGAGGAATGAGCAGTTCTTC
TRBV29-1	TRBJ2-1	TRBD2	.	CSVEGAILAGPGNEQFF	TGCAGCGTTGAAGGTGCCATACTAGCGGGACCAGGCAATGAGCAGTTCTTC
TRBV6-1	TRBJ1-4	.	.	CASSEDPGSEKLFF	TGTGCCAGCAGTGAAGACCCGGGGAGTGAAAAACTGTTTTTT
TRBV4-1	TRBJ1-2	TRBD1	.	CASSQDLSRDRAYGYTF	TGCGCCAGCAGCCAAGATCTAAGCCGGGACAGAGCCTATGGCTACACCTTC
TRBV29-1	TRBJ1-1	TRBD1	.	CSVKGTGDGRNTEAFF	TGCAGCGTGAAGGGGACAGGGGATGGCAGGAACACTGAAGCTTTCTTT
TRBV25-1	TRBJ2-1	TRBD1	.	CASSDRDRASNEQFF	TGTGCCAGCAGTGATAGGGACAGAGCCTCTAATGAGCAGTTCTTC
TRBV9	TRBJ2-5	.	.	CASSPLGGGGVETQYF	TGTGCCAGCAGCCCCCTAGGGGGGGGCGGAGTAGAGACCCAGTACTTC
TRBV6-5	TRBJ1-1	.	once	CASSFSAGAGDTEAFF	TGTGCCAGCAGTTTTTCCGCTGGGGCGGGGGACACTGAAGCTTTCTTT
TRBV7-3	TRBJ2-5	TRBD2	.	CASSPRRGDETQYF	TGTGCCAGCAGCCCTAGACGGGGGGATGAGACCCAGTACTTC
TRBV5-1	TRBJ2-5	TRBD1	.	CASSLAGQGEETQYF	TGCGCCAGCAGCTTGGCCGGACAGGGGGAAGAGACCCAGTACTTC
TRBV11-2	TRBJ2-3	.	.	CASSPLGADTQYF	TGTGCCAGCAGCCCCCTTGGGGCGGATACGCAGTATTTT
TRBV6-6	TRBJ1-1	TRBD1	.	CASRRNRGGAEIEAFF	TGTGCCAGCAGGAGAAACAGGGGAGGTGCCGAGATTGAAGCTTTCTTT
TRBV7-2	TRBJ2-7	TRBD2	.	CASSLELAGYEQYF	TGTGCCAGCAGCTTAGAACTAGCGGGGTACGAGCAGTACTTC
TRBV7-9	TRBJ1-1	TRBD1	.	CASSATGGLNTEAFF	TGTGCCAGCAGCGCCACAGGGGGCCTGAACACTGAAGCTTTCTTT
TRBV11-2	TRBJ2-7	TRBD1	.	CASSDRVTYEQYF	TGTGCCAGCAGCGACAGGGTTACCTACGAGCAGTACTTC
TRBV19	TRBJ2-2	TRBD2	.	CASSRLAVTGELFF	TGTGCCAGTAGTCGGCTAGCGGTGACCGGGGAGCTGTTTTTT
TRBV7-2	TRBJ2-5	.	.	CASSLSGTAYKETQYF	TGTGCCAGCAGCTTAAGTGGGACTGCCTATAAAGAGACCCAGTACTTC
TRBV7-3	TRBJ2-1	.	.	CASSPTRQHNEQFF	TGTGCCAGCAGCCCGACTAGACAACACAATGAGCAGTTCTTC
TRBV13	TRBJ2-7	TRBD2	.	CASSSSGGPSYEQYF	TGTGCCAGCAGCTCTAGCGGGGGCCCTTCCTACGAGCAGTACTTC
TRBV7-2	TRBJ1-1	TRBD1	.	CASSSDRVAFF	TGTGCCAGCAGCTCAGACAGGGTGGCTTTCTTT
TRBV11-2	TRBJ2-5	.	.	CASSPGLAQETQYF	TGTGCCAGCAGCCCGGGACTGGCCCAAGAGACCCAGTACTTC